These 12 T cell receptor beta chains were sequenced from one sample in a study of blood T cell repertoires in COVID-19. Clones were sequenced by immunoSEQ multiplex PCR, and TCRdb holds only the in-frame ones, with some missing. The sample carries roughly 200,000 clones, 83% recorded once. The sample taken for sequencing was PBMCs or T cells enriched from blood (not recorded which). These receptors were obtained from a woman aged 45-65 years who had been exposed to COVID-19.

Only one count was recorded for this clone. The chain carries TRBV5-1 and TRBJ1-3; 7 nucleotides agree with TRBD1. Germline assignment: CDR1 SGHRS and CDR2 YFSETQ. Trimming at V came to 1 base and at J to 2 bases, leaving 3 bases not matched to a gene. The CDR3 contains 15 residues. CDR3 DNA: TGCGCCAGCAGCTTGCGGACAGGAGCTGGAAACACCATATATTTT. As protein: CASSLRTGAGNTIYF.

CDR3 DNA sequence: TGTGCCAGCTCACCAGGCAGGGAAGGCTATGGCTACACCTTC. It yields the protein CASSPGREGYGYTF. V gene TRBV18 combines with J gene TRBJ1-2, with D possibly being TRBD1 (5 bases). CDR3 length: 14 amino acids. Looked up from germline, CDR1 is KGHSH and CDR2 is LQKENI. Trimming left V 2 bases short and J 4 bases short, with 11 bases between.

V and J are TRBV19 and TRBJ2-1; 14 bases are shared with TRBD2. The CDR3 loop spans 17 amino acids. Germline V gene data show CDR1 as LNHDA and CDR2 as SQIVND (reference sequence). With V trimmed by 5 bases and J by 7 bases, 10 bases remained unmatched. The CDR3 DNA follows: TGTGCCAGTAGTTTCACCGGACTAGCGGGGGGCCGGAATGAGCAGTTCTTC. Encoded protein: CASSFTGLAGGRNEQFF.

The V and J genes are TRBV30 and TRBJ1-5, with D possibly matching TRBD1 (5 bases). The CDR3 loop spans 15 amino acids. Germline V gene sequence: CDR1 GTSNPN, CDR2 SVGIG (reference sequence). The V end was cut by 2 bases, the J end by 2 bases, with 13 bases between. CDR3 region: CAWSPGLVRNQPQHF. The CDR3 DNA is TGTGCCTGGAGTCCGGGACTTGTACGCAATCAGCCCCAGCATTTT.

This chain joins TRBV4-3 and TRBJ1-5, with 9 bases identical to TRBD1. This CDR3 is 15 amino acids long. J was trimmed by 5 bases and V by 3 bases; bases with no gene match: 5. Germline V CDR1 and CDR2: LGHNA, YSLEER. As DNA, the CDR3 is TGCGCCAGCAGCCAGGACAGGGGCGGATATCAGCCCCAGCATTTT. This encodes CASSQDRGGYQPQHF.

V gene TRBV4-3 combines with J gene TRBJ2-1; D ambiguous. The germline V gene has CDR1 LGHNA and CDR2 YSLEER. V was shortened by 1 base and J by 4 bases, with 8 bases between the two germline ends. The CDR3 is 14 residues long. The CDR3 sequence is CASSQAPLYNEQFF. The CDR3 DNA reads TGCGCCAGCAGCCAAGCTCCCTTGTACAATGAGCAGTTCTTC.

In nucleotides, the CDR3 is TGCGCCAGCAGCATAACGGGACAGACCACAGATACGCAGTATTTT. Amino acids: CASSITGQTTDTQYF. The rearrangement links TRBV10-1 to TRBJ2-3, with 7 bases lining up with TRBD1. In germline, CDR1 is WNHNN, CDR2 SYGVQD (reference sequence). This CDR3 spans 15 amino acids. V shed 6 bases and J 2 bases; nucleotides not matched to a gene: 8.

This chain joins TRBV7-2 and TRBJ1-4; 10 bases are a match to TRBD1. CDR3 length equals 14 residues. The V gene end was trimmed by 5 bases and the J gene end by 7 bases; junction bases not matched to a gene: 4. Germline values: CDR1 SGHTA, CDR2 FQGNSA. CDR3 protein: CASSLDRGREKLFF. CDR3 bases: TGTGCCAGCAGCCTCGACAGGGGGCGTGAAAAACTGTTTTTT.

V is TRBV6-4 and J is TRBJ2-1; unclear D gene. V was trimmed by 3 bases and J by 9 bases, leaving 6 bases between them. The CDR3 has 11 residues. Germline V gene data show CDR1 as MRHNA and CDR2 as SNTAGT. The DNA for the CDR3 is TGTGCCAGCAGTGATCTTAGTGAGCAGTTCTTC. It codes for CASSDLSEQFF.

The chain carries TRBV5-6 and TRBJ1-1, with 8 bases fitting TRBD1. This CDR3 spans 14 amino acids. J lost 7 bases, V lost 4 bases, and 9 bases had no gene match. From germline, CDR1 is SGHDT and CDR2 YYEEEE. Here the CDR3 DNA reads TGTGCCAGCAGCCACCGGGACAGGTTAATTGAAGCTTTCTTT. Its protein is CASSHRDRLIEAFF.

This chain joins TRBV18 and TRBJ1-3, with TRBD1 matching 9 bases. With 1 base clipped from V and 0 bases from J, the junction kept 4 bases outside the gene matches. The CDR3 has 17 residues. CDR1 and CDR2 (germline): KGHSH, LQKENI. The CDR3 coding sequence is TGTGCCAGCTCACCACAGGTGGACAGGGGCTCTGGAAACACCATATATTTT. Translation: CASSPQVDRGSGNTIYF.

V gene TRBV15 combines with J gene TRBJ2-7; 9 bases line up with TRBD1. The CDR3 totals 18 residues. With 3 bases clipped from V and 4 bases from J, the junction kept 16 bases outside the gene matches. Germline V gene data show CDR1 as LNHNV and CDR2 as YYDKDF (reference sequence). The DNA for the CDR3 is TGTGCCACCAGCAGCGAGAGGCTAACTCCGGGACAGGGATACGAGCAGTACTTC. Translating gives CATSSERLTPGQGYEQYF.